Listed below are T cell receptor beta chains from one sample, sequenced in a study of blood T cell repertoires in COVID-19. The data were produced by immunoSEQ multiplex PCR, yet TCRdb's version contains in-frame clones alone and is incomplete. Of about 220,000 clones in the sample, approximately 90% were seen once. Sequenced: peripheral blood. These receptors were taken from a woman aged 45-59 years with COVID-19, enrolled during active disease. Each CDR3 is given with its conserved first and last residue. A D gene is named only where the DNA matches it firmly. The listing skips clone size in some rows; elsewhere it reads once, few, many or a size class.

abundance: NA; v_gene: TRBV19; j_gene: TRBJ2-1; d_gene: NA; CDR3nt: TGTGCCAGTAGTCCATCTAGCTCCTACAATGAGCAGTTCTTC; CDR3aa: CASSPSSSYNEQFF
abundance: NA; v_gene: TRBV7-2; j_gene: TRBJ2-3; d_gene: TRBD2; CDR3nt: TGTGCCAGCTCAAGAAAGTTGGGACTAGCGGGGGGAGATACGCAGTATTTT; CDR3aa: CASSRKLGLAGGDTQYF
abundance: NA; v_gene: TRBV18; j_gene: TRBJ2-1; d_gene: NA; CDR3nt: TGTGCCAGCTCACCACTAGGGGTTTCCGGCGGAAATGAGCAGTTCTTC; CDR3aa: CASSPLGVSGGNEQFF
abundance: few; v_gene: TRBV6-1; j_gene: TRBJ1-2; d_gene: TRBD1; CDR3nt: TGTGCCAGCAGTGAAGATCGTAGGGGCAGGGGGATAAGTGGCTACACCTTC; CDR3aa: CASSEDRRGRGISGYTF
abundance: NA; v_gene: TRBV9; j_gene: TRBJ2-3; d_gene: NA; CDR3nt: TGTGCCAGCAGTCCCCAGGGTGAAGATACGCAGTATTTT; CDR3aa: CASSPQGEDTQYF
abundance: NA; v_gene: TRBV28; j_gene: TRBJ1-2; d_gene: NA; CDR3nt: TGTGCCAGCAGTAAGGGACTCTATGGCTACACCTTC; CDR3aa: CASSKGLYGYTF
abundance: NA; v_gene: TRBV7-7; j_gene: TRBJ2-2; d_gene: TRBD2; CDR3nt: TGTGCCAGCAGCTTCGGGGGGAGGAACACCGGGGAGCTGTTTTTT; CDR3aa: CASSFGGRNTGELFF
abundance: NA; v_gene: TRBV2; j_gene: TRBJ2-2; d_gene: NA; CDR3nt: TGTGCCACTCAAGCCCTCACCGGGGAGCTGTTTTTT; CDR3aa: CATQALTGELFF
abundance: NA; v_gene: TRBV5-1; j_gene: TRBJ2-1; d_gene: TRBD2; CDR3nt: TGCGCCAGCAGCTTCATGGGAGGGAATGAGCAGTTCTTC; CDR3aa: CASSFMGGNEQFF
abundance: NA; v_gene: TRBV11-2; j_gene: TRBJ1-6; d_gene: TRBD1; CDR3nt: TGTGCCAGCAGCTTAGATGGGGACAGAAATTCACCCCTCCACTTT; CDR3aa: CASSLDGDRNSPLHF
abundance: NA; v_gene: TRBV3-1/TRBV3-2; j_gene: TRBJ2-2; d_gene: NA; CDR3nt: TGTGCCAGCAGCCCTAGATCCGGGACACTCATCGGGAAGACCGGGGAGCTGTTTTTT; CDR3aa: CASSPRSGTLIGKTGELFF
abundance: NA; v_gene: TRBV7-8; j_gene: TRBJ2-5; d_gene: TRBD2; CDR3nt: TGTGCTAGCCGAGGGTCTAGCGGGGTACAAGAGACCCAGTACTTC; CDR3aa: CASRGSSGVQETQYF
abundance: NA; v_gene: TRBV3-1/TRBV3-2; j_gene: TRBJ2-7; d_gene: TRBD1; CDR3nt: TGTGCCAGCAGCCAAGATGCCCCGGGACAGACCCTCTACGAGCAGTACTTC; CDR3aa: CASSQDAPGQTLYEQYF
abundance: NA; v_gene: TRBV19; j_gene: TRBJ2-5; d_gene: NA; CDR3nt: TGTGCCAGTAGTCCGGGACAAGGGGAGACCCAGTACTTC; CDR3aa: CASSPGQGETQYF
abundance: NA; v_gene: TRBV25-1; j_gene: TRBJ1-2; d_gene: NA; CDR3nt: TGTGCCACCGGAGAAGTTTACTATGGCTACACCTTC; CDR3aa: CATGEVYYGYTF
abundance: NA; v_gene: TRBV3-1/TRBV3-2; j_gene: TRBJ1-2; d_gene: TRBD1; CDR3nt: TGTGCCAGCAGCCGCATATTTCCGGACAGGGGCGCGGATGGCTACACCTTC; CDR3aa: CASSRIFPDRGADGYTF
abundance: NA; v_gene: TRBV11-3; j_gene: TRBJ2-2; d_gene: TRBD1; CDR3nt: TGTGCCAGCAGCCGGAAAGGGACAGTTAACACCGGGGAGCTGTTTTTT; CDR3aa: CASSRKGTVNTGELFF
abundance: NA; v_gene: TRBV6-5; j_gene: TRBJ1-1; d_gene: TRBD1; CDR3nt: TGTGCCAGCAGTTTCAGGGGGCTGCCCGAAGCTTTCTTT; CDR3aa: CASSFRGLPEAFF
abundance: NA; v_gene: TRBV11-2; j_gene: TRBJ1-2; d_gene: NA; CDR3nt: TGTGCCAGCAGCTTAGACGGGATCTATGGCTACACCTTC; CDR3aa: CASSLDGIYGYTF
abundance: NA; v_gene: TRBV3-1/TRBV3-2; j_gene: TRBJ1-2; d_gene: NA; CDR3nt: TGTGCCAGCAGCCAAGATATCGGGGGGTATGGCTACACCTTC; CDR3aa: CASSQDIGGYGYTF
abundance: NA; v_gene: TRBV5-1; j_gene: TRBJ1-2; d_gene: NA; CDR3nt: TGCGCCAGCAGCCCGGCCGCGGGGGGCGGGGATGGCTACACCTTC; CDR3aa: CASSPAAGGGDGYTF
abundance: NA; v_gene: TRBV11-3; j_gene: TRBJ2-1; d_gene: NA; CDR3nt: TGTGCCAGCAGCCCCCGACAGTCCCAGGACGATGAGCAGTTCTTC; CDR3aa: CASSPRQSQDDEQFF
abundance: NA; v_gene: TRBV15; j_gene: TRBJ1-4; d_gene: NA; CDR3nt: TGTGCCACCAGCCCCGCCAGGGAAAAACTGTTTTTT; CDR3aa: CATSPAREKLFF
abundance: NA; v_gene: TRBV6-1; j_gene: TRBJ1-5; d_gene: NA; CDR3nt: TGTGCCAGCAGTGAAGTACAGGGTTTTCAGCCCCAGCATTTT; CDR3aa: CASSEVQGFQPQHF
abundance: NA; v_gene: TRBV2; j_gene: TRBJ1-4; d_gene: TRBD1; CDR3nt: TGTGCCAGCGCCCCCGGGGACAGCCTTAATGAAAAACTGTTTTTT; CDR3aa: CASAPGDSLNEKLFF
abundance: NA; v_gene: TRBV7-2; j_gene: TRBJ2-2; d_gene: NA; CDR3nt: TGTGCCAGCAGCTTAGGTGGGGCGAGGTCGCTGGAGCTGTTTTTT; CDR3aa: CASSLGGARSLELFF
abundance: NA; v_gene: TRBV6-5; j_gene: TRBJ1-3; d_gene: TRBD1; CDR3nt: TGTGCCAGCAGTTTAGGACAGGGCCCTGGAAACACCATATATTTT; CDR3aa: CASSLGQGPGNTIYF
abundance: NA; v_gene: TRBV24-1; j_gene: TRBJ1-2; d_gene: TRBD1; CDR3nt: TGTGCCACCAGTGAGACCCCGGGACAGGGACGGAGCTATGGCTACACCTTC; CDR3aa: CATSETPGQGRSYGYTF
abundance: NA; v_gene: TRBV7-8; j_gene: TRBJ2-1; d_gene: NA; CDR3nt: TGTGCCAGCAGCTGGGATAGCGGCAATGAGCAGTTCTTC; CDR3aa: CASSWDSGNEQFF
abundance: NA; v_gene: TRBV3-1/TRBV3-2; j_gene: TRBJ2-1; d_gene: TRBD1; CDR3nt: TGTGCCAGCAGCCAAGAGACAGGGAGAGGTGTCTTC; CDR3aa: CASSQETGRGVF
abundance: NA; v_gene: TRBV7-2; j_gene: TRBJ1-1; d_gene: NA; CDR3nt: TGTGCCAGCAGCTTAGTAGCGGGGGCTGAAGCTTTCTTT; CDR3aa: CASSLVAGAEAFF
abundance: few; v_gene: TRBV19; j_gene: TRBJ1-5; d_gene: TRBD1; CDR3nt: TGTGCCAGTAGCCGGGACAGGGCTAGCAATCAGCCCCAGCATTTT; CDR3aa: CASSRDRASNQPQHF
abundance: NA; v_gene: TRBV6-5; j_gene: TRBJ1-1; d_gene: TRBD1; CDR3nt: TGTGCCAGCAGCCGACAGGGCCCCACTGAAGCTTTCTTT; CDR3aa: CASSRQGPTEAFF
abundance: NA; v_gene: TRBV28; j_gene: TRBJ1-1; d_gene: NA; CDR3nt: TGTGCCAGCAGTTTACCCCCCTACACTGAAGCTTTCTTT; CDR3aa: CASSLPPYTEAFF
abundance: NA; v_gene: TRBV28; j_gene: TRBJ1-3; d_gene: NA; CDR3nt: TGTGCCAGCAGCCAGCCAGGGGCTGGAAACACCATATATTTT; CDR3aa: CASSQPGAGNTIYF
abundance: NA; v_gene: TRBV2; j_gene: TRBJ1-4; d_gene: NA; CDR3nt: TGTGCCAGCAGCGTTGGGACAAGCCCTAATGAAAAACTGTTTTTT; CDR3aa: CASSVGTSPNEKLFF
abundance: NA; v_gene: TRBV6-6; j_gene: TRBJ1-1; d_gene: TRBD1; CDR3nt: TGTGCCAGCAGTAAGGGTCATTGGACAGGGTCAACTGAAGCTTTCTTT; CDR3aa: CASSKGHWTGSTEAFF
abundance: NA; v_gene: TRBV7-6; j_gene: TRBJ2-5; d_gene: TRBD1; CDR3nt: TGTGCCAGCAGCTTAGCGGGGACAGGGGGAAAGACCCAGTACTTC; CDR3aa: CASSLAGTGGKTQYF
abundance: few; v_gene: TRBV7-8; j_gene: TRBJ1-3; d_gene: NA; CDR3nt: TGTGCCAGCAGCTTAGAAGGGGTATGGGGAAACACCATATATTTT; CDR3aa: CASSLEGVWGNTIYF
abundance: NA; v_gene: TRBV15; j_gene: TRBJ1-4; d_gene: NA; CDR3nt: TGTGCCACCAGCCAAAGGGGCAGACAGCCGGTGGGTGAAAAACTGTTTTTT; CDR3aa: CATSQRGRQPVGEKLFF
abundance: NA; v_gene: TRBV7-6; j_gene: TRBJ1-6; d_gene: NA; CDR3nt: TGTGCCAGCAGCCAAAAACCGGGGAATTCACCCCTCCACTTT; CDR3aa: CASSQKPGNSPLHF
abundance: once; v_gene: TRBV4-1; j_gene: TRBJ2-1; d_gene: TRBD2; CDR3nt: TGCGCCAGCAGCCAAGATCTCGGGGGGATGGGTGAGCAGTTCTTC; CDR3aa: CASSQDLGGMGEQFF
abundance: NA; v_gene: TRBV6-1; j_gene: TRBJ1-5; d_gene: NA; CDR3nt: TGTGCCAGCAGTGAGGGCAGGACTTATCAGCCCCAGCATTTT; CDR3aa: CASSEGRTYQPQHF
abundance: NA; v_gene: TRBV7-2; j_gene: TRBJ1-5; d_gene: TRBD1; CDR3nt: TGTGCCAGCAGCCCCAGGACAGGTAGCAATCAGCCCCAGCATTTT; CDR3aa: CASSPRTGSNQPQHF
abundance: NA; v_gene: TRBV24-1; j_gene: TRBJ1-4; d_gene: NA; CDR3nt: TGTGCCACCAGTGATGACGGGGGGGGTAATGAAAAACTGTTTTTT; CDR3aa: CATSDDGGGNEKLFF
abundance: NA; v_gene: TRBV5-1; j_gene: TRBJ2-2; d_gene: TRBD2; CDR3nt: TGCGCCAGCAGAAGCTGGCTAGCGGGGGGCCCTACGAACACCGGGGAGCTGTTTTTT; CDR3aa: CASRSWLAGGPTNTGELFF
abundance: NA; v_gene: TRBV5-1; j_gene: TRBJ2-4; d_gene: NA; CDR3nt: TGCGCCAGCAGCTTGGGCGGTTTAGCCAAAAACATTCAGTACTTC; CDR3aa: CASSLGGLAKNIQYF
abundance: once; v_gene: TRBV6-6; j_gene: TRBJ1-4; d_gene: NA; CDR3nt: TGTGCCAGCACCGACCAGGGGCAGGGTGAAAAACTGTTTTTT; CDR3aa: CASTDQGQGEKLFF
abundance: once; v_gene: TRBV24-1; j_gene: TRBJ1-5; d_gene: NA; CDR3nt: TGTGCCACCAGTGATGGCGGGGACGGGGGTAGGCCCCAGCATTTT; CDR3aa: CATSDGGDGGRPQHF
abundance: once; v_gene: TRBV28; j_gene: TRBJ1-4; d_gene: NA; CDR3nt: TGTGCCAGCAGTTTATTAGGGGGGGCGCCTAATGAAAAACTGTTTTTT; CDR3aa: CASSLLGGAPNEKLFF
abundance: NA; v_gene: TRBV28; j_gene: TRBJ1-1; d_gene: TRBD1; CDR3nt: TGTGCCAGCAGCTGGACAGGGAGTACTGAAGCTTTCTTT; CDR3aa: CASSWTGSTEAFF
abundance: NA; v_gene: TRBV3-1/TRBV3-2; j_gene: TRBJ2-1; d_gene: NA; CDR3nt: TGTGCCAGCAGCCAAGTGGGGGCGGGTGAGTACAATGAGCAGTTCTTC; CDR3aa: CASSQVGAGEYNEQFF
abundance: NA; v_gene: TRBV19; j_gene: TRBJ1-2; d_gene: NA; CDR3nt: TGTGCCAGTAGTATAGTTGGTCCAGACTATGGCTACACCTTC; CDR3aa: CASSIVGPDYGYTF
abundance: NA; v_gene: TRBV25-1; j_gene: TRBJ1-3; d_gene: NA; CDR3nt: TGTGCCAGCAGTTCCCCTTCCGGCTCTGGAAACACCATATATTTT; CDR3aa: CASSSPSGSGNTIYF
abundance: NA; v_gene: TRBV27; j_gene: TRBJ1-5; d_gene: TRBD1; CDR3nt: TGTGCCAGCAGTTCAGGGGGTGGCAATCAGCCCCAGCATTTT; CDR3aa: CASSSGGGNQPQHF